A selection of T cell receptor beta chains follows, all from one sample in a study of cytomegalovirus exposure and HLA in healthy donors. TCRdb's copy holds only in-frame clones and misses some; the assay was immunoSEQ multiplex PCR. Of about 130,000 clones in the sample, 89% were seen once. What was sequenced was PBMCs. All receptors come from a man aged 30 to 45 in good health and CMV-seronegative. Both conserved end residues are part of each CDR3. The order of the fields is CDR3 length, J gene, D gene, V gene, clone size, CDR3 DNA, CDR3 protein. D genes are given only for firm matches. Rows may omit the clone size; those that give it use once, few, many or a size class.

15,TRBJ1-2,TRBD1,TRBV5-6,NA,TGTGCCAGCAGCTTAGAGACAGGGGAGAGGTTAGGCTACACCTTC,CASSLETGERLGYTF
13,TRBJ2-2,TRBD1,TRBV29-1,NA,TGCAGCGTAAACAGGGGGCGAACCGGGGAGCTGTTTTTT,CSVNRGRTGELFF
15,TRBJ2-1,TRBD1,TRBV2,NA,TGTGCCAGCAGGTTTGGGACAGGGGGCTACAATGAGCAGTTCTTC,CASRFGTGGYNEQFF
17,TRBJ1-3,TRBD1,TRBV4-3,NA,TGCGCCAGCAGCCAGGATTGGGGACAGGGGGCCGGAAACACCATATATTTT,CASSQDWGQGAGNTIYF
13,TRBJ2-7,TRBD2,TRBV29-1,NA,TGCAGCGTTGAGCTAGCGGGGTTGTACGAGCAGTACTTC,CSVELAGLYEQYF
16,TRBJ2-4,NA,TRBV18,NA,TGTGCCAGCTCCTCAAACCGGGACAACGCCAAAAACATTCAGTACTTC,CASSSNRDNAKNIQYF
14,TRBJ1-2,NA,TRBV19,NA,TGTGCCAGTAGTATGCGAGTTTCTAACTATGGCTACACCTTC,CASSMRVSNYGYTF
16,TRBJ2-2,TRBD2,TRBV5-8,NA,TGTGCCAGCAGCCGGACTAGCGGGGGGGCGAGCGGGGAGCTGTTTTTT,CASSRTSGGASGELFF
15,TRBJ1-3,NA,TRBV4-2,NA,TGTGCCAGCAGCCAAGAGGGTGTTAGGAGAGGCACCATATATTTT,CASSQEGVRRGTIYF
13,TRBJ1-2,NA,TRBV6-5,NA,TGTGCCAGCAGTTACTCTAGGGAGGATGGCTACACCTTC,CASSYSREDGYTF
13,TRBJ1-1,TRBD1,TRBV7-9,few,TGTGCCAGCAGCTTAGGACAGGGGTGGGGAGCTTTCTTT,CASSLGQGWGAFF
14,TRBJ2-7,NA,TRBV7-2,NA,TGTGCCAGCAGCTTACTTGGAGGGTTCTACGAGCAGTACTTC,CASSLLGGFYEQYF
14,TRBJ2-1,NA,TRBV5-1,NA,TGCGCCAGCAGCCTGGGTCTAGGGGCCAATGAGCAGTTCTTC,CASSLGLGANEQFF
17,TRBJ1-3,NA,TRBV7-2,NA,TGTGCCAGCAGCTCCCCTTGGGGACTTATCTCTGGAAACACCATATATTTT,CASSSPWGLISGNTIYF
15,TRBJ1-2,NA,TRBV28,NA,TGTGCCAGCAGTTCCCGCAGGGGACGAGGCTATCGCTACACCTTC,CASSSRRGRGYRYTF
14,TRBJ2-1,NA,TRBV28,NA,TGTGCCAGCAGTTTACCAGGGGTCGAGGTTGAGCAGTTCTTC,CASSLPGVEVEQFF
15,TRBJ2-7,NA,TRBV18,NA,TGTGCCAGCTCACCCTCTCTAGGCGGCTCCTACGAGCAGTACTTC,CASSPSLGGSYEQYF
13,TRBJ1-2,TRBD1,TRBV27,NA,TGTGCCAGCAGTATAACAGGGGGGAATGGCTACACCTTC,CASSITGGNGYTF
12,TRBJ1-2,NA,TRBV5-4,NA,TGTGCCAGCAGCCCGGAGCGTGGGGGCTACACCTTC,CASSPERGGYTF
13,TRBJ2-2,NA,TRBV7-3,NA,TGTGCCAGCAGCCAACAGGACACCGGGGAGCTGTTTTTT,CASSQQDTGELFF
14,TRBJ1-2,NA,TRBV5-1,NA,TGCGCCAGCAGCCCGCCAACAGGGATGGGAGGCTACACCTTC,CASSPPTGMGGYTF
15,TRBJ1-2,NA,TRBV4-3,NA,TGCGCCAGCAGCCAAGAGGCAGGGGCTAACTATGGCTACACCTTC,CASSQEAGANYGYTF
15,TRBJ2-5,TRBD1,TRBV5-1,NA,TGCGCCAGCAGCTTAGGCGGGACAGGGAGGGAGACCCAGTACTTC,CASSLGGTGRETQYF
17,TRBJ1-6,TRBD1,TRBV7-9,NA,TGTGCCAGCAGCGATCCCTTGAAGACAGGGACGGATTCACCCCTCCACTTT,CASSDPLKTGTDSPLHF
12,TRBJ2-7,NA,TRBV7-9,NA,TGTGCCAGCAGCCAAGACAGGCCCGAGCAGTACTTC,CASSQDRPEQYF
16,TRBJ1-4,TRBD1,TRBV7-9,NA,TGTGCCAGCAGCCCGGGACAGGGATTGACTAATGAAAAACTGTTTTTT,CASSPGQGLTNEKLFF
14,TRBJ2-7,TRBD1,TRBV9,NA,TGTGCCAGCAGCATTTCGACAGGGCCATACGAGCAGTACTTC,CASSISTGPYEQYF
16,TRBJ1-6,TRBD1,TRBV10-3,NA,TGTGCCATCAGTGAGCCAGGACAGGCCTATAATTCACCCCTCCACTTT,CAISEPGQAYNSPLHF
14,TRBJ2-1,NA,TRBV6-4,once,TGTGCCAACCCGCGGGGCAGGGCCTACAATGAGCAGTTCTTC,CANPRGRAYNEQFF
14,TRBJ2-5,TRBD2,TRBV5-8,once,TGTGCCAGCAGCCCCGGGGGGGGGCAAGAGACCCAGTACTTC,CASSPGGGQETQYF
12,TRBJ1-2,NA,TRBV28,few,TGTGCCAGCACCCAGGTCAACTATGGCTACACCTTC,CASTQVNYGYTF
15,TRBJ2-1,NA,TRBV6-5,NA,TGTGCCAGCAGTTACAGGGTGACAGGTGACGATGAGCAGTTCTTC,CASSYRVTGDDEQFF
15,TRBJ1-4,NA,TRBV6-1,NA,TGTGCCAGCAGTGAAAACAGGTCAACTAATGAAAAACTGTTTTTT,CASSENRSTNEKLFF
14,TRBJ1-5,TRBD1,TRBV13,NA,TGTGCCAGCAGGCAGGGGGCCAGCAATCAGCCCCAGCATTTT,CASRQGASNQPQHF
15,TRBJ1-2,TRBD1,TRBV9,NA,TGTGCCAGCAGCGCAAGCCCAGGGGGGAACTATGGCTACACCTTC,CASSASPGGNYGYTF
14,TRBJ2-1,NA,TRBV6-5,NA,TGTGCCAGCAGTTACTCGCCAGGGGACAATGAGCAGTTCTTC,CASSYSPGDNEQFF
13,TRBJ2-5,NA,TRBV6-1,NA,TGTGCCAGCAGTGTGGTCACACAAGAGACCCAGTACTTC,CASSVVTQETQYF
14,TRBJ2-7,NA,TRBV28,NA,TGTGCCAGCAGCTCCCCCTCTAGCACCTACGAGCAGTACTTC,CASSSPSSTYEQYF
15,TRBJ2-1,NA,TRBV4-1,NA,TGCGCCAGCAGCCAAGATAACTCGGGGGACAATGAGCAGTTCTTC,CASSQDNSGDNEQFF
16,TRBJ1-1,NA,TRBV2,NA,TGTGCCAGCAGGTTGCGGGCAGCAACTGGGAACACTGAAGCTTTCTTT,CASRLRAATGNTEAFF
16,TRBJ2-7,TRBD1,TRBV19,NA,TGTGCCAGTAGTATCAAAGTGGGACAGGCCTCCTACGAGCAGTACTTC,CASSIKVGQASYEQYF
15,TRBJ1-2,NA,TRBV9,once,TGTGCCAGCAGCGTAGGTGGGGGCGATGCCTATGGCTACACCTTC,CASSVGGGDAYGYTF
16,TRBJ2-7,NA,TRBV6-4,NA,TGTGCCAGCTTGAGGTGGCGAACAAGAGATTCCTACGAGCAGTACTTC,CASLRWRTRDSYEQYF
16,TRBJ2-1,TRBD1,TRBV29-1,NA,TGCAGCGTTGAAGGGTTGGACAGGGGAAGGAGAAATGAGCAGTTCTTC,CSVEGLDRGRRNEQFF
14,TRBJ2-3,NA,TRBV11-2,NA,TGTGCCAGCAGTCTCGGTTCACCCACAGATACGCAGTATTTT,CASSLGSPTDTQYF
13,TRBJ1-2,NA,TRBV28,NA,TGTGCCAGCAGTTTACAGGGGTGGGATGGCTACACCTTC,CASSLQGWDGYTF
15,TRBJ2-3,NA,TRBV27,NA,TGTGCCAGCAGTCTGCGGTACACTAGCACAGATACGCAGTATTTT,CASSLRYTSTDTQYF
15,TRBJ1-1,TRBD1,TRBV28,NA,TGTGCCAGCAGTTTAAGGGGGACAGGGGGCACTGAAGCTTTCTTT,CASSLRGTGGTEAFF
19,TRBJ2-3,TRBD2,TRBV7-9,NA,TGTGCCAGCAGCCGGGTCCATTATTCTAGCGGGGTGATCACAGATACGCAGTATTTT,CASSRVHYSSGVITDTQYF
15,TRBJ1-6,NA,TRBV7-9,NA,TGTGCCAGCAGCCAGTGGGACTTCGATAATTCACCCCTCCACTTT,CASSQWDFDNSPLHF
14,TRBJ1-2,NA,TRBV18,NA,TGTGCCAGCTCGATTGGCCCCAAGAACTATGGCTACACCTTC,CASSIGPKNYGYTF
15,TRBJ2-5,NA,TRBV4-3,once,TGCGCCAGCAGCCATTGGGCGGGACGCCAAGAGACCCAGTACTTC,CASSHWAGRQETQYF
13,TRBJ2-7,TRBD1,TRBV6-1,NA,TGTGCCTGTTTGCCAGACAGGGCCCACGAGCAGTACTTC,CACLPDRAHEQYF
17,TRBJ2-7,TRBD1,TRBV27,NA,TGTGCCAGCAGTTTATCGGGTACAGGGGGGTTGCGTTACGAGCAGTACTTC,CASSLSGTGGLRYEQYF
16,TRBJ2-1,NA,TRBV5-4,NA,TGTGCCAGCAGCCTTGCTAGCGACCCTTCCTACAATGAGCAGTTCTTC,CASSLASDPSYNEQFF
14,TRBJ2-1,NA,TRBV27,NA,TGTGCCAGCAAACTCACAGCTTATAACAATGAGCAGTTCTTC,CASKLTAYNNEQFF
15,TRBJ1-6,NA,TRBV4-2,NA,TGTGCCAGCAGCCAAGATGGCAGAAATAATTCACCCCTCCACTTT,CASSQDGRNNSPLHF
15,TRBJ2-3,TRBD1,TRBV2,NA,TGTGCCAGCAGTGGACAGGGGTCTAGCACAGATACGCAGTATTTT,CASSGQGSSTDTQYF
15,TRBJ2-7,TRBD1,TRBV7-9,NA,TGTGCCAGCAGCTTAGTTTTGGCAGGGGGACACGAGCAGTACTTC,CASSLVLAGGHEQYF
13,TRBJ1-2,NA,TRBV28,NA,TGTGCCAGCACCCCGGGGAGGGTGAGTGGCTACACCTTC,CASTPGRVSGYTF